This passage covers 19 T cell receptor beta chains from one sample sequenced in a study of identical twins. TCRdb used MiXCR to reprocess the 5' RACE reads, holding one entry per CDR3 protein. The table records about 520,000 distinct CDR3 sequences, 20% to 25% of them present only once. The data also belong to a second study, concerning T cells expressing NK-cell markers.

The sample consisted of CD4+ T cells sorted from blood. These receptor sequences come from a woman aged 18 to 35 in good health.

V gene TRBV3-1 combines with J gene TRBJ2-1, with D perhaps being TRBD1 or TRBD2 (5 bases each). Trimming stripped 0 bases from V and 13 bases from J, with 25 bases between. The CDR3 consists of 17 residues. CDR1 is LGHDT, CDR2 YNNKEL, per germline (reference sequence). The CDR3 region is CASSQDWGSKSSDLQFF. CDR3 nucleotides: TGTGCCAGCAGCCAAGATTGGGGGTCGAAGTCGAGCGACTTACAGTTCTTC.

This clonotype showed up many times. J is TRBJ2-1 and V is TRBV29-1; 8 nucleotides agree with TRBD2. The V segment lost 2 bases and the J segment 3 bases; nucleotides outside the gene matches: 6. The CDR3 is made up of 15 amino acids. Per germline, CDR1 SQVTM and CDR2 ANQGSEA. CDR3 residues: CSVERSGGFYNEQFF. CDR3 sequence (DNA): TGCAGCGTTGAAAGGAGCGGGGGTTTCTACAATGAGCAGTTCTTC.

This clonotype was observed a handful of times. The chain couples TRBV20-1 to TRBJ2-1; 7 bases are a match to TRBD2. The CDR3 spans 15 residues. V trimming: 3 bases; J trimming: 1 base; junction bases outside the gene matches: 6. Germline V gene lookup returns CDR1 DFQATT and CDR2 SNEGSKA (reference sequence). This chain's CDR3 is CSASGGRGSYNEQFF. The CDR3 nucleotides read TGCAGTGCTAGTGGCGGGAGAGGTTCCTACAATGAGCAGTTCTTC.

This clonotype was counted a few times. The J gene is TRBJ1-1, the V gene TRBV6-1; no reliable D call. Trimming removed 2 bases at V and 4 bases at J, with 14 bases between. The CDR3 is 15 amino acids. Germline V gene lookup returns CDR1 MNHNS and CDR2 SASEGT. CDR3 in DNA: TGTGCCAGCAGTGAACCCCGGGGAGGAGGCACTGAAGCTTTCTTT. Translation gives CASSEPRGGGTEAFF.

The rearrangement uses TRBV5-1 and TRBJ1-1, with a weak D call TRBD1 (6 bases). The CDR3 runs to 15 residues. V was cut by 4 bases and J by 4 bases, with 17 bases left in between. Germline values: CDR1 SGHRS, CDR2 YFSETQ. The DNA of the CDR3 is TGCGCCAGCAGCCCGGGGGGGCAGGGCGGCACTGAAGCTTTCTTT. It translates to CASSPGGQGGTEAFF.

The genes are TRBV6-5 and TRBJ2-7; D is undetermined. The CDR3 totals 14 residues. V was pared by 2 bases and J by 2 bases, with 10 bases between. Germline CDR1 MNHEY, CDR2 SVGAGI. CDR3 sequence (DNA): TGTGCCAGCAGTTACGGGCAGAACCCCTACGAGCAGTACTTC. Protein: CASSYGQNPYEQYF.

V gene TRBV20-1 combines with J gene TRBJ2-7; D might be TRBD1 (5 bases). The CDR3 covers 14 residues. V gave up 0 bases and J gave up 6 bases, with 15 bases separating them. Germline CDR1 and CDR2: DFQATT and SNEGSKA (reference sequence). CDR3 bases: TGCAGTGCTAGAGATTCGGTTTTTAGGGGCGAGCAGTACTTC. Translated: CSARDSVFRGEQYF.

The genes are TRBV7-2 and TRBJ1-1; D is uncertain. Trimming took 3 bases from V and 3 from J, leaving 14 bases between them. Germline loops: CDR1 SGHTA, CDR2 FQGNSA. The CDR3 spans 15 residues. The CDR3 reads CASSFRVLSYTEAFF. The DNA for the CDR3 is TGTGCCAGCAGCTTTAGGGTTCTGTCGTACACTGAAGCTTTCTTT.

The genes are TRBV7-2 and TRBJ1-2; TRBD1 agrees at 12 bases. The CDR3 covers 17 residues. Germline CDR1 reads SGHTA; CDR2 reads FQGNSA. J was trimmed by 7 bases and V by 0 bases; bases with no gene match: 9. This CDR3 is CASSLAVGTGGGRGYTF. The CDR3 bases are TGTGCCAGCAGCTTAGCGGTGGGGACAGGGGGCGGACGTGGCTACACCTTC. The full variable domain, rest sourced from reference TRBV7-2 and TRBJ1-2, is GAGVSQSPSNKVTEKGKDVELRCDPISGHTALYWYRQSLGQGLEFLIYFQGNSAPDKSGLPSDRFSAERTGGSVSTLTIQRTQQEDSAVYLCASSLAVGTGGGRGYTFGSGTRLTVV.

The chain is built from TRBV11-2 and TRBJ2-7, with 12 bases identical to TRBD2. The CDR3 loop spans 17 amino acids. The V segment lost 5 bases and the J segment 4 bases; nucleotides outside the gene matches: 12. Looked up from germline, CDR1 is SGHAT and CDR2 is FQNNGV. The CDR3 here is CASSPTSGGYFLYEQYF. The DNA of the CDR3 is TGTGCCAGCAGCCCTACTAGCGGGGGGTACTTTTTATACGAGCAGTACTTC.

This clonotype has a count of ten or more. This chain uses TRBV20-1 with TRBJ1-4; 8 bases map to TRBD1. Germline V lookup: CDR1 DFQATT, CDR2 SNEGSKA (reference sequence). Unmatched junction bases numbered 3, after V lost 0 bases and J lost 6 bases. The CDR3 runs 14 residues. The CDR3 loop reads CSARDQGAHEKLFF. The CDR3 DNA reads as TGCAGTGCTAGAGATCAGGGGGCTCATGAAAAACTGTTTTTT.

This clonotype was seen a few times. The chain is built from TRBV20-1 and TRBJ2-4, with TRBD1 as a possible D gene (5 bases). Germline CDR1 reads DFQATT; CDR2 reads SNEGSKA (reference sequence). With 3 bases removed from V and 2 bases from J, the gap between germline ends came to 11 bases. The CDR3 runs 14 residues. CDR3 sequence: CSASWQGSKNIQYF. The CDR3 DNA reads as TGCAGTGCTAGCTGGCAGGGTTCCAAAAACATTCAGTACTTC.

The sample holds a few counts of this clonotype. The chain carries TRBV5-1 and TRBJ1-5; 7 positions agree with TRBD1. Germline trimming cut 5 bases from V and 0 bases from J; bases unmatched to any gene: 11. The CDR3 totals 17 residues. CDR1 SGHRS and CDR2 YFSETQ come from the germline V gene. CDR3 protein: CASRSIEGQHSNQPQHF. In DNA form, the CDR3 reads TGCGCCAGCAGATCAATCGAGGGACAGCATAGCAATCAGCCCCAGCATTTT.

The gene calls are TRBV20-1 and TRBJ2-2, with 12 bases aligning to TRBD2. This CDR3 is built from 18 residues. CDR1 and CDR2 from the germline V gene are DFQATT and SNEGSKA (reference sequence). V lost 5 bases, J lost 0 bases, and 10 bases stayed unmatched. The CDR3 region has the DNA TGCAGTGCTTCCCCTCCTAGCGGGAGGGACGCGAACACCGGGGAGCTGTTTTTT. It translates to CSASPPSGRDANTGELFF.

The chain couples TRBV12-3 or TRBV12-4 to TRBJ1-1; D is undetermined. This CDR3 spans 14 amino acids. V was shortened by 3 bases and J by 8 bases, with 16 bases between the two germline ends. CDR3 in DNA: TGTGCCAGCAGTTTGAGCTTTTGGAGTACAGAAGCTTTCTTT. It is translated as CASSLSFWSTEAFF.

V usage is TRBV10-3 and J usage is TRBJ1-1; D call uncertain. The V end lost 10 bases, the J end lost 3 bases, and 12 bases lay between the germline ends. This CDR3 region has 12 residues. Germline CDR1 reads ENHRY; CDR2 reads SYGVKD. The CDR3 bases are TGTGCCAGTGGACCGATAGACACTGAAGCTTTCTTT. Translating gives CASGPIDTEAFF.

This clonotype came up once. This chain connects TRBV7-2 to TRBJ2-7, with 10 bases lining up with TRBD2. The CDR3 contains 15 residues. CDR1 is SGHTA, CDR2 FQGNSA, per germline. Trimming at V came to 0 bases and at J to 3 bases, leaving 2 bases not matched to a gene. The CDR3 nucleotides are TGTGCCAGCAGCTTAGCTAGCGGGGGGTTCTACGAGCAGTACTTC. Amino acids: CASSLASGGFYEQYF.

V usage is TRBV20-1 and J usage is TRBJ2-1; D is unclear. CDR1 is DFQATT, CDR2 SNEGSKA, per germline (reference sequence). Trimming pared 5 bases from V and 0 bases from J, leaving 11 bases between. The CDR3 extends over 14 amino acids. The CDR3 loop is CSAALPVSYNEQFF. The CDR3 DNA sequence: TGCAGTGCTGCCCTACCGGTCTCCTACAATGAGCAGTTCTTC.

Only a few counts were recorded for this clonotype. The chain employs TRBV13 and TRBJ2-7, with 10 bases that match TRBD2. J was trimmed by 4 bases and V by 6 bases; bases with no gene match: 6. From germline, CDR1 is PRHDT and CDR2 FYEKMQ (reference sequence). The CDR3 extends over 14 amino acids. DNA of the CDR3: TGTGCCAGCAGAGTTCCTAGCGGGGGATACGAGCAGTACTTC. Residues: CASRVPSGGYEQYF.